This T cell receptor beta chain appears in the sequencing data of a study of T-cell reconstitution after alpha-beta-depleted transplantation in children. Germline CDR1 and CDR2: DFQATT and SNEGSKA (reference sequence). The CDR3 totals 16 residues. The V gene lost 4 bases and the J gene lost 1 base, with 18 bases spanning the gap. Unique molecular identifiers tagged the TCRbeta library. MiXCR was run by TCRdb on the PCR reads, yielding one entry per CDR3 protein. The table lists about 460,000 distinct CDR3 sequences, 10% to 12% of them singletons. The clonotype originates from a female patient younger than 10 who had a stem cell transplant for aplastic anemia, so the T cells may come from the graft donor. V and J are TRBV20-1 and TRBJ2-3, with a weak D call TRBD2 (6 bases). The sample was PBMCs, mostly from graft donor cells, taken 180 days after TCRalphabeta/CD19-depleted stem cell transplant. CDR3 nucleotides: TGCAGTGCTATCACTAAGCGGAGGGGTGGCACAGATACGCAGTATTTT. It is translated as CSAITKRRGGTDTQYF.